A single sample is the source of the 5 T cell receptor beta chains below, sequenced in a study of blood T cell repertoires in COVID-19. The table came from immunoSEQ multiplex PCR; TCRdb's copy has only in-frame clones and leaves some out. The data contain about 54,000 clones, roughly 80% of them singletons. The specimen sequenced was peripheral blood. These receptors all stem from a human donor in a cohort sampled during active or convalescent COVID-19.

The genes are TRBV5-5 and TRBJ1-3; maybe TRBD1 (5 bases). The germline CDR1 and CDR2 sequences are SGHKS and YYEKEE (reference sequence). V was cut by 0 bases and J by 8 bases, with 12 bases left in between. The CDR3 spans 14 residues. CDR3 loop: CASSLDRTRDTIYF. The DNA of the CDR3 is TGTGCCAGCAGCTTGGACCGGACCAGGGACACCATATATTTT.

V is TRBV3-1 (or the pseudogene TRBV3-2) and J is TRBJ2-3; D possibly corresponds to TRBD1 (5 bases). The V gene lost 4 bases and the J gene lost 3 bases, with 11 bases spanning the gap. The CDR3 contains 14 residues. Looked up from germline, CDR1 is LGHDT and CDR2 is YNNKEL (reference sequence). The CDR3 is CASSPRVGTDTQYF. The CDR3 DNA reads TGTGCCAGCAGCCCCAGGGTGGGGACAGATACGCAGTATTTT.

CDR3 DNA: TGTGCCAGTAGCGAAAGCAGGGATAATTCACCCCTCCACTTT. It yields the protein CASSESRDNSPLHF. The chain has TRBV19 and TRBJ1-6; D may be TRBD1 (5 bases). The germline V and J ends were trimmed by 6 bases and 5 bases, with 11 bases remaining between them. The CDR3 has 14 amino acids. The germline gives CDR1 LNHDA, CDR2 SQIVND (reference sequence).

CDR3 region: CASRPGQGPNTEAFF. CDR3 sequence (DNA): TGCGCCAGCAGACCGGGACAGGGGCCGAACACTGAAGCTTTCTTT. The rearrangement uses TRBV4-1 and TRBJ1-1; 10 bases map to TRBD1. The CDR3 consists of 15 residues. Trimming removed 6 bases from V and 1 base from J; junction bases left unmatched: 5. Germline lookup yields CDR1 MGHRA and CDR2 YSYEKL.

This sequence joins TRBV27 and TRBJ1-2; D perhaps matches TRBD1 (6 bases). Germline CDR1 is MNHEY and CDR2 is SMNVEV (reference sequence). Deletions cut 8 bases from V and 8 bases from J, with 21 bases between. The CDR3 is 14 amino acids. CDR3 loop: CASQKTDRSGGYTF. CDR3 coding DNA: TGTGCCAGCCAAAAAACCGACAGGTCGGGAGGCTACACCTTC.